The T cell receptor beta chain described here comes from a study of T cell changes during pregnancy in multiple sclerosis. Sequencing used immunoSEQ multiplex PCR; TCRdb keeps in-frame clones, though not all of them. The sample holds 40,000 to 60,000 clones, roughly 94% seen once. Germline V gene lookup returns CDR1 KGHSH and CDR2 LQKENI. V trimming: 5 bases; J trimming: 3 bases; junction bases outside the gene matches: 10. CDR3 length equals 16 residues. This receptor was obtained from a female donor with multiple sclerosis, enrolled in a pregnancy study. The J gene is TRBJ2-3, the V gene TRBV18, with 8 bases aligning to TRBD1. The sample in question was CD8+ T cells from peripheral blood mononuclear cells, obtained in the first trimester of pregnancy. The CDR3 region has the DNA TGTGCCAGCTCATCCGACAGGGGCTTAATGACAGATACGCAGTATTTT. Translated: CASSSDRGLMTDTQYF.